These 7 T cell receptor beta chains were all obtained from the same sample, sequenced in a study of shared clonotypes between healthy human individuals. Sequenced by immunoSEQ multiplex PCR; TCRdb stores in-frame clones only, minus some. Of hundreds of thousands of clones listed, about 95% were seen once; the top ten hold about 0.11%. As defined, naive CD8 cells were CD45RO-negative and positively selected for CCR7, with terminally differentiated effector memory CD45RA+ cells excluded. Sequencing used naive CD8+ T cells sorted from blood. Receptor source: a woman younger than 45 in good health.

The chain carries TRBV7-9 and TRBJ2-1; 7 bases line up with TRBD2. V lost 1 base to trimming and J lost 7 bases; unmatched junction nucleotides: 4. Germline CDR1 is SEHNR and CDR2 is FQNEAQ (reference sequence). There are 14 residues in the CDR3. The CDR3 DNA reads as TGTGCCAGCAGCTTAGGAGGTAGCGGGAATGAGCAGTTCTTC. Translated: CASSLGGSGNEQFF. The full variable domain, in which reference TRBV7-9 and TRBJ2-1 provide the parts outside the CDR3, is DTGVSQNPRHKITKRGQNVTFRCDPISEHNRLYWYRQTLGQGPEFLTYFQNEAQLEKSRLLSDRFSAERPKGSFSTLEIQRTEQGDSAMYLCASSLGGSGNEQFFGPGTRLTVL.

This sequence joins TRBV15 and TRBJ2-2, with unresolved D. The germline V gene encodes CDR1 LNHNV and CDR2 YYDKDF (reference sequence). Trimming left V 8 bases short and J 4 bases short, with 8 bases between. The CDR3 consists of 12 residues. CDR3 loop: CATRASTGELFF. In nucleotides, the CDR3 is TGTGCCACCCGGGCGTCCACCGGGGAGCTGTTTTTT.

The chain's CDR3 is CASSLHDRGGNSPLHF. Here the CDR3 DNA reads TGTGCCAGCAGTTTACATGACAGGGGCGGTAATTCACCCCTCCACTTT. The chain uses TRBV27 and TRBJ1-6; 8 nucleotides agree with TRBD1. CDR3 length equals 16 residues. Trimming at V came to 2 bases and at J to 6 bases, leaving 6 bases not matched to a gene. The germline V gene has CDR1 MNHEY and CDR2 SMNVEV (reference sequence).

The genes are TRBV7-9 and TRBJ1-1; 7 nucleotides line up with TRBD1. The CDR3 extends over 15 amino acids. The germline V gene has CDR1 SEHNR and CDR2 FQNEAQ (reference sequence). V lost 4 bases, J lost 5 bases, and 10 bases stayed unmatched. CDR3 in amino acids: CASSSMTGRLTEAFF. In DNA, the CDR3 is TGTGCCAGCAGCTCGATGACAGGGCGCTTGACTGAAGCTTTCTTT.

This clone was observed a handful of times. The rearrangement uses TRBV2 and TRBJ1-5, with TRBD1 matching over 8 bases. The J segment lost 5 bases and the V segment lost 7 bases, leaving 16 bases of the junction unmatched. Germline CDR1 is SNHLY and CDR2 is FYNNEI. The CDR3 covers 17 residues. For the CDR3, the DNA is TGTGCCAGCAAACCCCGACAGGGGCATGAATGGGATCAGCCCCAGCATTTT. The encoded protein is CASKPRQGHEWDQPQHF. Full variable domain (outside the CDR3, taken from reference TRBV2 and TRBJ1-5): EPEVTQTPSHQVTQMGQEVILRCVPISNHLYFYWYRQILGQKVEFLVSFYNNEISEKSEIFDDQFSVERPDGSNFTLKIRSTKLEDSAMYFCASKPRQGHEWDQPQHFGDGTRLSIL.

In its sample, this clone was seen a few times. The gene calls are TRBV9 and TRBJ1-1; no clear D gene. The CDR3 has 11 residues. Trimming took 4 bases from V and 8 from J, leaving 9 bases between them. Germline V CDR1 and CDR2: SGDLS, YYNGEE. CDR3 sequence: CASSPSVEAFF. DNA of the CDR3: TGTGCCAGCAGCCCCTCAGTAGAAGCTTTCTTT.

V and J are TRBV28 and TRBJ2-3; the D gene is possibly TRBD2 (5 bases). Between the trimmed V and J ends, which lost 2 bases and 2 bases, there was a span of 14 bases. CDR1 MDHEN and CDR2 SYDVKM come from the germline V gene. The CDR3 length is 16 residues. DNA of the CDR3: TGTGCCAGCAGTTTAGTCGCGGGCGCCAACACAGATACGCAGTATTTT. As protein: CASSLVAGANTDTQYF. The full variable domain, completed using reference TRBV28 and TRBJ2-3, is DVKVTQSSRYLVKRTGEKVFLECVQDMDHENMFWYRQDPGLGLRLIYFSYDVKMKEKGDIPEGYSVSREKKERFSLILESASTNQTSMYLCASSLVAGANTDTQYFGPGTRLTVL.